This T cell receptor (beta chain) was retrieved from a study of CD8 T cells in ankylosing spondylitis. Overall study results and limits: What appeared characteristic of ankylosing spondylitis blood was a TCR beta motif of fewer than ten highly homologous variants. Existing reports had already noted some motif variants in reactive arthritis synovial fluid and blood. In ankylosing spondylitis patients, matched synovial fluid reportedly showed significant enrichment of disease-linked clones.

Quantitative 5'-RACE was performed with molecular barcodes, and it yielded the TCR beta libraries. TCRdb re-called the 5' RACE reads through MiXCR, storing one row per CDR3 protein. The table lists about 100,000 distinct CDR3 sequences, roughly 9.6% of them singletons, with roughly 5% in the top ten. In this sample, this clonotype turned up many times. Its specificity is unknown. Input material: blood, either unsorted or a sorted T cell fraction (not recorded which). The sequence derives from a male donor with ankylosing spondylitis or in good health (not recorded which).

CDR3: CASTEDRSPYNEQFF. In nucleotides, the CDR3 is TGTGCCAGCACCGAAGACCGCTCCCCCTACAATGAGCAGTTCTTC. The rearrangement joins TRBV3-1 to TRBJ2-1; D not certain. This CDR3 is built from 15 residues. The germline V gene encodes CDR1 LGHDT and CDR2 YNNKEL (reference sequence). Trimming took 7 bases from V and 2 from J, leaving 15 bases between them.